One T cell receptor beta chain is described in this entry. The antigen remains unidentified. TCRdb reprocessed the 5' RACE reads with MiXCR, giving one entry per CDR3 protein. Of a few hundred thousand distinct CDR3 sequences listed, about 8% are singletons. The data originate from a study of identical twins. Findings and limits, study-wide: Fewer insertions marked abundant cord blood beta clonotypes; young adult naive trended weakly, memory not at all. Low generation probability was overrepresented in out-of-frame alpha sequences shared by twins.

Healthy Caucasians provided all donations. Trimming removed 3 bases at V and 12 bases at J, with 18 bases between. Germline assignment: CDR1 SQVTM and CDR2 ANQGSEA. The CDR3 extends over 13 amino acids. The same data also contributed to another study, on yellow fever vaccine responses in identical twins. That work adds: Reportedly, the response of twins' T cells to the vaccine seemed partly convergent, partly personalized.

This clonotype was obtained from a woman aged 18 to 35 in good health. Sequencing was performed on CD8+ T cells sorted from blood. This chain links TRBV29-1 with TRBJ2-1; D gene ambiguous. In nucleotides, the CDR3 is TGCAGCGTTGATGGGGAAACACACACGCTGCAGTTCTTC. This codes for CSVDGETHTLQFF.